The 9 T cell receptor beta chains reported below all come from one sample, sequenced in a study of CD8+ T cells in alopecia areata (dated by TCRdb to between 2018 and 2020). Library creation used the immunoSEQ multiplex PCR assay. For TCR sequencing, RNA was extracted from every sample and reverse transcribed into cDNA to serve as template. Drawn from immuneACCESS, this table holds only the in-frame rearrangements with V and J called that TCRdb kept. Clones are partly lost; checked studies trace under half to an unresolved V gene and leave the rest unexplained. This sample has some 200,000 clones in its table, and 60% of those were observed once. The ten largest make up 3.3% of the sample. Explained via the paper, the time point label denotes: about 4 weeks on oral tofacitinib. Read against the paper, the sample's treatment or condition label means: oral pan-JAK inhibitor, 5-10 mg twice daily. Sequenced here: CD4+ T cells sorted from blood, sampled at week 4, from a patient treated with tofacitinib. All receptors derive from a human donor with alopecia areata.

The chain has TRBV7-8 and TRBJ2-6, with D hard to call. CDR3 size: 15 residues. Trimming removed 2 bases from V and 2 bases from J, with 7 bases in between. Germline V gene lookup returns CDR1 SGHVS and CDR2 FQNEAQ. CDR3 amino acids: CASSLQATGANVLTF. The CDR3 region has the DNA TGTGCCAGCAGCTTACAGGCTACTGGGGCCAACGTCCTGACTTTC. Looking up the rest from reference TRBV7-8 and TRBJ2-6 gives the full variable domain: GAGVSQSPRYKVAKRGQDVALRCDPISGHVSLFWYQQALGQGPEFLTYFQNEAQLDKSGLPSDRFFAERPEGSVSTLKIQRTQQEDSAVYLCASSLQATGANVLTFGAGSRLTVL.

This clone has a handful of counts. The V and J genes are TRBV2 and TRBJ2-3, with TRBD1 identical over 10 bases. V dropped 2 bases and J dropped 6; count of bases not matched to a gene: 5. The CDR3 contains 15 residues. Looked up from germline, CDR1 is SNHLY and CDR2 is FYNNEI. In DNA, the CDR3 is TGTGCCAGCAGTGAACGGGACAGGGGTGCGGATACGCAGTATTTT. It translates to CASSERDRGADTQYF. Complete variable domain (other parts from reference TRBV2 and TRBJ2-3): EPEVTQTPSHQVTQMGQEVILRCVPISNHLYFYWYRQILGQKVEFLVSFYNNEISEKSEIFDDQFSVERPDGSNFTLKIRSTKLEDSAMYFCASSERDRGADTQYFGPGTRLTVL.

V is TRBV2 and J is TRBJ1-2; D perhaps matches TRBD1 (5 bases). CDR1 and CDR2 from the germline V gene are SNHLY and FYNNEI. The length of the CDR3 is 14 residues. Trimming removed 8 bases at V and 0 bases at J, with 13 bases between. The CDR3 coding sequence is TGTGCCAGCCGCTGGGACCAATCTAACTATGGCTACACCTTC. Protein: CASRWDQSNYGYTF.

This clone came up a few times. This chain joins TRBV15 and TRBJ2-1, with 8 bases matching TRBD1. Germline values: CDR1 LNHNV, CDR2 YYDKDF (reference sequence). The CDR3 runs 16 residues. Trimming at V came to 0 bases and at J to 2 bases, leaving 3 bases not matched to a gene. CDR3 in DNA: TGTGCCACCAGCAGAGACAGGGGGCGCGCCTACAATGAGCAGTTCTTC. Protein: CATSRDRGRAYNEQFF. Based on the CDR3 plus reference TRBV15 and TRBJ2-1, the full variable domain is DAMVIQNPRYQVTQFGKPVTLSCSQTLNHNVMYWYQQKSSQAPKLLFHYYDKDFNNEADTPDNFQSRRPNTSFCFLDIRSPGLGDTAMYLCATSRDRGRAYNEQFFGPGTRLTVL.

The table lists this clone with a few counts. The chain couples TRBV11-2 to TRBJ2-3, with 7 positions matching TRBD2. The CDR3 length is 15 residues. CDR1 is SGHAT, CDR2 FQNNGV, per germline. V gave up 5 bases and J gave up 4 bases; unmatched junction bases: 9. The CDR3 loop reads CASSQSGGNPDTQYF. CDR3 bases: TGTGCCAGCAGCCAATCCGGGGGGAACCCAGATACGCAGTATTTT.

For this clone: This same CDR3 is encoded by further DNA sequences in the sample. The gene calls are TRBV29-1 and TRBJ1-5; D is unclear. In germline, CDR1 is SQVTM, CDR2 ANQGSEA. Trimming stripped 4 bases from V and 0 bases from J, with 4 bases between. The CDR3 runs 12 residues. CDR3 protein: CSVGSSNQPQHF. The CDR3 nucleotides are TGCAGCGTTGGCTCTAGCAATCAGCCCCAGCATTTT.

The rearrangement joins TRBV19 to TRBJ1-6; D is possibly TRBD1 (5 bases). The CDR3 has 15 amino acids. With 5 bases removed from V and 7 bases from J, the gap between germline ends came to 15 bases. Germline V gene sequence: CDR1 LNHDA, CDR2 SQIVND (reference sequence). For the CDR3, the DNA is TGTGCCAGTAGTGCGGGACCGCTAGCGAATTCACCCCTCCACTTT. It translates to CASSAGPLANSPLHF.

This clone was recorded only once. The chain uses TRBV7-3 and TRBJ1-2; no clear D. Trimming left V 2 bases short and J 12 bases short, with 13 bases between. Germline V gene data show CDR1 as SGHTA and CDR2 as FQGTGA. The CDR3 runs to 12 residues. The CDR3 loop reads CASSLSGYGHTF. CDR3 coding DNA: TGTGCCAGCAGCTTATCGGGGTACGGCCACACCTTC.

This chain uses TRBV5-6 with TRBJ2-2; TRBD1 aligns across 7 bases. The CDR3 has 15 amino acids. V shed 6 bases and J 3 bases; nucleotides not matched to a gene: 8. The germline V gene encodes CDR1 SGHDT and CDR2 YYEEEE. CDR3 in DNA: TGTGCCAGCACTCGGGACAGACAATACACCGGGGAGCTGTTTTTT. Its protein product is CASTRDRQYTGELFF.